This T cell receptor (beta chain) derives from a study of cytomegalovirus exposure and HLA in healthy donors. Study results and caveats: In a later analysis, productive TCRs from donors in an Asian-associated ancestry cluster reportedly carried fewer N-insertions than the cohort mean. Earlier results showed most TCR beta V segments being productive about 87% or about 30% of the time. A missense variant in DCLRE1C was later tied to TCR beta V- and J-gene trimming. Later analysis showed TCR association rates varying by HLA locus, highest for DRB1 and lowest for HLA-C.

13 Jbeta primers and 60 Vbeta primers were used for the PCR. TCRdb's table, derived via immunoSEQ multiplex PCR, lists solely in-frame clones and lacks some. The sample holds about 180,000 clones, about three quarters seen once. Concerning this clone itself: The antigen is unknown.

The CDR3 is made up of 12 amino acids. V gave up 4 bases and J gave up 12 bases, with 13 bases separating them. Germline-derived CDR1 and CDR2 are SGHRS and YFSETQ. The source is a man aged 18 to 29 in good health and CMV-seronegative. Sequenced: PBMCs. The chain combines TRBV5-1 with TRBJ1-4; D may be TRBD1 (5 bases). The CDR3 DNA is TGCGCCAGCAGCCTGGGTGGGACTGAACTGTTTTTT. This sequence encodes CASSLGGTELFF.